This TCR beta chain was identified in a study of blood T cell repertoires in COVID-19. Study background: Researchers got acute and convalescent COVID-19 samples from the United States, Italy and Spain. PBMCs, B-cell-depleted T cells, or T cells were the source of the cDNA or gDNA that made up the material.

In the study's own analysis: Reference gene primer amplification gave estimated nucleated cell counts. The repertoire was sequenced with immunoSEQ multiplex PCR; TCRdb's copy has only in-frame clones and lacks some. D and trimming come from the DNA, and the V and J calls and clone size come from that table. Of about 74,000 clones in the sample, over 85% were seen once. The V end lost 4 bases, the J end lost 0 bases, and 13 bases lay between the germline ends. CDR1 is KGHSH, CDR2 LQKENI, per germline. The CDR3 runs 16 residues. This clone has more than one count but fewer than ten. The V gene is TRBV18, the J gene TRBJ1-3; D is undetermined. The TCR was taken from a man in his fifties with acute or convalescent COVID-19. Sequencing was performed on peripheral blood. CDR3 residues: CASSLLGRRSGNTIYF. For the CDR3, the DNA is TGTGCCAGCTCACTCCTGGGCCGCCGCTCTGGAAACACCATATATTTT.